The 12 T cell receptor beta chains listed next were all sequenced from one sample in a study of blood T cell repertoires in COVID-19. Here immunoSEQ multiplex PCR was the method, and the copy in TCRdb shows in-frame clones only, minus some. The profile shows 200,000 to 250,000 clones, roughly 90% of them singletons. What was sequenced was peripheral blood. These receptors were taken from a woman aged 40 to 50 with acute or convalescent COVID-19.

The V and J genes are TRBV11-2 and TRBJ2-5, with 10 positions matching TRBD1. The V and J ends lost 6 bases and 5 bases, in that order; junction bases with no gene match: 6. The CDR3 sequence is 14 residues long. Per the germline V gene, CDR1 is SGHAT and CDR2 is FQNNGV. The CDR3: CASRVTGGVETQYF. In nucleotides, the CDR3 is TGTGCCAGCAGAGTGACAGGGGGCGTTGAGACCCAGTACTTC.

The DNA for the CDR3 is TGCGCCAGCAGCTCGTTACAGGGGGCGAACACTGAAGCTTTCTTT. This sequence encodes CASSSLQGANTEAFF. The chain couples TRBV5-1 to TRBJ1-1; 9 positions agree with TRBD1. The junction had 4 bases not matched to a gene; V was cut back by 3 bases and J by 1 base. The CDR3 consists of 15 residues. CDR1 and CDR2 (germline): SGHRS, YFSETQ.

V gene TRBV10-3 combines with J gene TRBJ2-7, with TRBD1 matching over 9 bases. Germline lookup yields CDR1 ENHRY and CDR2 SYGVKD. J gave up 5 bases and V 0 bases, and 5 bases lay outside the gene matches. The CDR3 spans 15 residues. Here the CDR3 reads CAISESGQGFHEQYV. The CDR3 bases are TGTGCCATCAGTGAGTCGGGACAGGGTTTCCACGAGCAGTACGTC.

The gene calls are TRBV23-1 and TRBJ2-7; D not certain. TRBV23-1 is an open reading frame whose function is uncertain. V lost 7 bases and J lost 5, with 15 bases in between. The CDR3 runs to 13 residues. The CDR3 coding sequence is TGCGCCAGCAACCCCCCCAGGTCCGACGAGCAGTACGTC. Its protein is CASNPPRSDEQYV.

This chain joins TRBV6-5 and TRBJ1-1; maybe TRBD1 (6 bases). Germline V gives CDR1 MNHEY, CDR2 SVGAGI. This CDR3 spans 12 amino acids. V was trimmed by 7 bases and J by 10 bases, leaving 16 bases between them. CDR3 amino acids: CASTTLGQRAFF. The DNA for the CDR3 is TGTGCCAGCACCACACTCGGACAGAGAGCTTTCTTT.

This clone was picked up a small number of times. The rearrangement joins TRBV7-9 to TRBJ1-4, with 8 bases matching TRBD1. This CDR3 region has 17 residues. J lost 8 bases, V lost 1 base, and 12 bases had no gene match. Germline lookup yields CDR1 SEHNR and CDR2 FQNEAQ (reference sequence). The CDR3 loop is CASSLGTGRGKGEKLFF. CDR3 DNA sequence: TGTGCCAGCAGCTTAGGGACAGGGAGGGGGAAAGGAGAAAAACTGTTTTTT.

This chain uses TRBV24-1 with TRBJ2-2, with D perhaps TRBD2 (5 bases). Trimming cost V 7 bases and J 5 bases, with 7 bases left between them. Germline V CDR1 and CDR2: KGHDR, SFDVKD. CDR3 length: 12 residues. CDR3 coding DNA: TGTGCCACCAGCGGGGTGACCGGGGAGCTGTTTTTT. This codes for CATSGVTGELFF.

This clone is a singleton in its sample. The rearrangement links TRBV10-3 to TRBJ2-7; tentatively, D is TRBD2 (6 bases). V lost 3 bases, J lost 5 bases, and 14 bases lay in between. The CDR3 is 14 residues long. Germline V gene lookup returns CDR1 ENHRY and CDR2 SYGVKD. The DNA of the CDR3 is TGTGCCATCAGTGAACTAGCTCTCGGCAACGAGCAGTACGTC. Translating it yields CAISELALGNEQYV.

This chain uses TRBV4-1 with TRBJ1-1; D ambiguous. CDR1 is MGHRA and CDR2 is YSYEKL in the germline V gene. With 0 bases removed from V and 1 base from J, the gap between germline ends came to 9 bases. The CDR3 sequence is 15 residues long. The CDR3 loop is CASSQEGSGNTEAFF. CDR3 DNA: TGCGCCAGCAGCCAAGAGGGCAGTGGGAACACTGAAGCTTTCTTT.

The genes are TRBV2 and TRBJ2-7; 9 positions match TRBD1. V shed 7 bases and J 9 bases; nucleotides not matched to a gene: 7. CDR1 is SNHLY and CDR2 is FYNNEI in the germline V gene. CDR3 size: 12 residues. In DNA, the CDR3 is TGTGCCAGCAACAGGGGGCCGGATCGGCAGTACGTC. It encodes CASNRGPDRQYV.

V usage is TRBV5-5 and J usage is TRBJ2-7; D may be TRBD1 (5 bases). CDR1 is SGHKS, CDR2 YYEKEE, per germline (reference sequence). The CDR3 has 15 amino acids. The V and J ends lost 1 base and 2 bases respectively, with 13 bases between them. CDR3 sequence reads: CASSLQGSEAYEQYV. In nucleotides, the CDR3 is TGTGCCAGCAGCTTGCAGGGCAGTGAAGCCTACGAGCAGTACGTC.

The V gene is TRBV6-5, the J gene TRBJ1-3; D ambiguous. V gave up 0 bases and J gave up 0 bases, with 3 bases separating them. This CDR3 region has 14 residues. Germline CDR1 and CDR2: MNHEY and SVGAGI. The CDR3 spells CASSYSFSGNTIYF. The CDR3 region has the DNA TGTGCCAGCAGTTACTCCTTCTCTGGAAACACCATATATTTT.